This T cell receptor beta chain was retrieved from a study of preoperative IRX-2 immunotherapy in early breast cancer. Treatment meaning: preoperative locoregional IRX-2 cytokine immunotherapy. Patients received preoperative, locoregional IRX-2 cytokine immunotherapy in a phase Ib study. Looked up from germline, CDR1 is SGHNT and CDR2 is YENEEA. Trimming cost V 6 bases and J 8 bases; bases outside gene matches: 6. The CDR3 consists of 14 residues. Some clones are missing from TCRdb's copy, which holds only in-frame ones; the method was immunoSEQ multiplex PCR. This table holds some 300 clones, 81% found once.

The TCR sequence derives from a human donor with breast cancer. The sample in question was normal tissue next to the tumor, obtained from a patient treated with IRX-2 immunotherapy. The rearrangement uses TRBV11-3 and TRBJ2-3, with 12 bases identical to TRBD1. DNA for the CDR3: TGTGCCAGCAGTAGGGACAGGGGGCATCTTACGCAGTATTTT. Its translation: CASSRDRGHLTQYF.